The sequence of this TCR beta chain was determined in a study of CXCR3-negative and CXCR3-positive naive CD8 T cells. About this clonotype itself: Its cognate antigen is unknown.

Germline V gene lookup returns CDR1 MDHEN and CDR2 SYDVKM. The CDR3 consists of 16 residues. UMI-labeled TRB cDNA libraries were prepared by 5' RACE. TCRdb reprocessed the 5' RACE reads and keeps a single row for each CDR3 protein, giving no DNA. The repertoire table contains about 120,000 distinct CDR3 sequences. Study-wide results and limits: Greater hydrophobicity was found in TRB CDR3s of CXCR3-positive naive cells than of CXCR3-negative naive cells. Both naive subsets showed comparably high diversity, and memory CD8+ cells showed much lower diversity. Naive CXCR3-positive and CXCR3-negative cells shared similar TRBV-TRBJ usage, unlike memory cells.

Naive CD8+ T cells showed a CD45RO-CCR7+CD27+CD95- phenotype. The receptor's source is a human donor in good health. Some clones in this sample may be carry-over from other donors' samples. The sample comprised naive CXCR3+ CD8+ T cells from blood. Subset of the sample: CD45RO-CCR7+CD27+CD95- naive CD8+ T cells expressing CXCR3 (TNR3+). The chain has TRBV28 and TRBJ2-7; TCRdb's D call, TRBD1, is unchecked because there is no DNA. CDR3 in amino acids: CASSLFGTGPYYEQYF.